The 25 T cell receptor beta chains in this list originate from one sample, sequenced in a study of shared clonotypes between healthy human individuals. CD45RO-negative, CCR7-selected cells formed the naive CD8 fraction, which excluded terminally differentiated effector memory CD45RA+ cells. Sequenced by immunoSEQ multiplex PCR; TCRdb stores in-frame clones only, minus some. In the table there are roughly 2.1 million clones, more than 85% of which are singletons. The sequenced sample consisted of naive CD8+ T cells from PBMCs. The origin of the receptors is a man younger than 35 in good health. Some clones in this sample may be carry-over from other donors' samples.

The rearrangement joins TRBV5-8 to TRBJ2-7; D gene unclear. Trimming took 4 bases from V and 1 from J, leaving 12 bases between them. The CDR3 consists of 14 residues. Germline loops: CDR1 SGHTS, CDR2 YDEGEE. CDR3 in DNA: TGTGCCAGCAGCCCCGGGTCTGAATCCTACGAGCAGTACTTC. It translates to CASSPGSESYEQYF.

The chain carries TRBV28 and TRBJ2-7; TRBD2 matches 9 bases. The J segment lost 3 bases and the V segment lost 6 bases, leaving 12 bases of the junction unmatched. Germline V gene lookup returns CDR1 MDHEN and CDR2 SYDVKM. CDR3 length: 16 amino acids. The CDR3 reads CASSPRGSGSSYEQYF. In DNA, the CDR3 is TGTGCCAGCAGCCCTCGAGGTAGCGGGAGTAGCTACGAGCAGTACTTC.

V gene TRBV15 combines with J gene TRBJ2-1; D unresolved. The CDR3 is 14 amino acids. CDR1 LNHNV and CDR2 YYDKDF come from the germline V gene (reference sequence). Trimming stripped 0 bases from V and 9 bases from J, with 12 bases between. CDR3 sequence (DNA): TGTGCCACCAGCAGAGAAAATAGCAGGAGTGAGCAGTTCTTC. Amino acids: CATSRENSRSEQFF.

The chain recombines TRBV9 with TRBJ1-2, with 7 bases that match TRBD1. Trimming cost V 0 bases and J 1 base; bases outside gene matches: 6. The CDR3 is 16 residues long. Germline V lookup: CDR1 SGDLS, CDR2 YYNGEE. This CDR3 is CASSVDRTGDNYGYTF. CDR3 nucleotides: TGTGCCAGCAGCGTAGACCGGACAGGCGATAACTATGGCTACACCTTC.

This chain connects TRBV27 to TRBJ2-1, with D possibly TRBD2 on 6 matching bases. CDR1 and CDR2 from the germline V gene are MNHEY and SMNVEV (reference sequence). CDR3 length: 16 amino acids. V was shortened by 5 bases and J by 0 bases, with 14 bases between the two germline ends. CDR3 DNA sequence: TGTGCCAGCAGTCCTGGGGGGAGTAGCTCCTACAATGAGCAGTTCTTC. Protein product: CASSPGGSSSYNEQFF.

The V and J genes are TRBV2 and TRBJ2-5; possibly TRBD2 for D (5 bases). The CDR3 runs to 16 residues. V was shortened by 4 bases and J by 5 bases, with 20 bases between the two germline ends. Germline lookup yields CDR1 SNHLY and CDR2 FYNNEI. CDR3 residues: CASSVSVIGSMETQYF. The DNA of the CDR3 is TGTGCCAGCAGTGTCTCAGTCATAGGGAGTATGGAGACCCAGTACTTC.

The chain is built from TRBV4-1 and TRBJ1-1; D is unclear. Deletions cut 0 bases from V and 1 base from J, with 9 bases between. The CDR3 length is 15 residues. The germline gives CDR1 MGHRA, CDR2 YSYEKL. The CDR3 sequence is CASSQDGHGNTEAFF. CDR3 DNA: TGCGCCAGCAGCCAAGATGGGCACGGGAACACTGAAGCTTTCTTT.

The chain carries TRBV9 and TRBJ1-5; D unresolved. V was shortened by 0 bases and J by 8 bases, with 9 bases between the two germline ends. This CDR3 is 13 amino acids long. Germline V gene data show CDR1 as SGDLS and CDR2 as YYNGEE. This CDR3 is CASSVAGNEPQHF. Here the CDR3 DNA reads TGTGCCAGCAGCGTAGCGGGGAATGAGCCCCAGCATTTT.

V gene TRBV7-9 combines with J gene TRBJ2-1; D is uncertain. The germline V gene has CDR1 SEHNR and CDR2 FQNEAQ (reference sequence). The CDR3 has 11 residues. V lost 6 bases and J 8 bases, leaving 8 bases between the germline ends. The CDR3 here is CASRTWYEQFF. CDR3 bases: TGTGCCAGCAGGACTTGGTATGAGCAGTTCTTC.

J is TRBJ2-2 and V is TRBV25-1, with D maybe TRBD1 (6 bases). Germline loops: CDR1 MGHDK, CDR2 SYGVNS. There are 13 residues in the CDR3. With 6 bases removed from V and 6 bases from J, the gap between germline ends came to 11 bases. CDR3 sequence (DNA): TGTGCCAGCAGAACAGGGATGGCCGGGGAGCTGTTTTTT. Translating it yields CASRTGMAGELFF.

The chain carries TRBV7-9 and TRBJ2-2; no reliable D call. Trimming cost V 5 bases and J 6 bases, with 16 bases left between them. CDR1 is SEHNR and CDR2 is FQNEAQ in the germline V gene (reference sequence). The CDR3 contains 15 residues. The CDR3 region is CASSDRVPGAGELFF. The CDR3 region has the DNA TGTGCCAGCAGCGATAGGGTTCCTGGAGCCGGGGAGCTGTTTTTT. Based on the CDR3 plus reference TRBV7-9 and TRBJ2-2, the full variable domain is DTGVSQNPRHKITKRGQNVTFRCDPISEHNRLYWYRQTLGQGPEFLTYFQNEAQLEKSRLLSDRFSAERPKGSFSTLEIQRTEQGDSAMYLCASSDRVPGAGELFFGEGSRLTVL.

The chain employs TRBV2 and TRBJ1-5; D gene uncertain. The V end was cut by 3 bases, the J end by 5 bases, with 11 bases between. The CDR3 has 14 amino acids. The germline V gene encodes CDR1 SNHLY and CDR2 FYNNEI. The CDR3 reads CASSDWGMDQPQHF. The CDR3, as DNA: TGTGCCAGCAGTGACTGGGGAATGGATCAGCCCCAGCATTTT.

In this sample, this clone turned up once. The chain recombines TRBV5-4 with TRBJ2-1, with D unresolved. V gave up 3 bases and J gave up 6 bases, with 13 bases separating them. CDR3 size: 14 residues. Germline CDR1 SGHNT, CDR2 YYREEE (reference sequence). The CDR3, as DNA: TGTGCCAGCAGCTACTATCTGACGGGCAATGAGCAGTTCTTC. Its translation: CASSYYLTGNEQFF.

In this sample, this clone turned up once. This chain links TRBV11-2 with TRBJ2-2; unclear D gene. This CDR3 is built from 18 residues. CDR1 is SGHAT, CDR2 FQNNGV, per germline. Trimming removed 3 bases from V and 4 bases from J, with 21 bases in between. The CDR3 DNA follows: TGTGCCAGCAGCTTTCACGCTACCATCAGACGACTCACCGGGGAGCTGTTTTTT. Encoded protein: CASSFHATIRRLTGELFF.

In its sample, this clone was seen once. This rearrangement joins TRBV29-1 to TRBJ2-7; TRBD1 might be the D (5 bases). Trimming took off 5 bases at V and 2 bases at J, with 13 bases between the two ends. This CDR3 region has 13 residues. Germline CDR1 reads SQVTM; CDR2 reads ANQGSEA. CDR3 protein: CSVTPGIAYEQYF. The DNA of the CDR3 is TGCAGCGTTACCCCAGGGATCGCCTACGAGCAGTACTTC.

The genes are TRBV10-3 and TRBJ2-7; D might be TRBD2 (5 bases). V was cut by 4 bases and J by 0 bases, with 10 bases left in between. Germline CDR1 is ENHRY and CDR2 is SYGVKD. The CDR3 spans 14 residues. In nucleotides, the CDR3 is TGTGCCATCAGTGTCGGGAAGCTCTCCTACGAGCAGTACTTC. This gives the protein CAISVGKLSYEQYF.

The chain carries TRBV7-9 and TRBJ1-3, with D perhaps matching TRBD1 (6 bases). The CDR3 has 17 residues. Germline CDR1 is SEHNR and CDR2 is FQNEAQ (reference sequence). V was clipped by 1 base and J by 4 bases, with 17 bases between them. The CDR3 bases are TGTGCCAGCAGCTTAGGGCCCCTCGGCCAGGGGGGAAACACCATATATTTT. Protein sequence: CASSLGPLGQGGNTIYF.

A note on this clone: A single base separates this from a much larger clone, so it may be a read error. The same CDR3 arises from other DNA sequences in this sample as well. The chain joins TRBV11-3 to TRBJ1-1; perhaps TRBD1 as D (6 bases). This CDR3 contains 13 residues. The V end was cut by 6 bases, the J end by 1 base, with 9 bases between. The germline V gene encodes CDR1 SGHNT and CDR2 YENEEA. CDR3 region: CASSLGGNTEAFF. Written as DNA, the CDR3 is TGTGCCAGCAGTCTAGGGGGGAACACTGAAGCTTTCTTT.

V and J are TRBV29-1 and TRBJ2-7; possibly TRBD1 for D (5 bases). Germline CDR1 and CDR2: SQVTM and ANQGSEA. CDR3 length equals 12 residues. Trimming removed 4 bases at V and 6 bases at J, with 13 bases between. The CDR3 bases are TGCAGCGTTGGGACACCCGGCGCCGAGCAGTACTTC. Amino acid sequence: CSVGTPGAEQYF.

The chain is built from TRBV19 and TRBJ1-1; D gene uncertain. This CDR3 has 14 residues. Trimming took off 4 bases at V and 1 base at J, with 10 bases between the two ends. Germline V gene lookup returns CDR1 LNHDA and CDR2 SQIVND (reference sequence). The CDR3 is CASSTAGWNTEAFF. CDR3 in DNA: TGTGCCAGTAGTACGGCCGGATGGAACACTGAAGCTTTCTTT.

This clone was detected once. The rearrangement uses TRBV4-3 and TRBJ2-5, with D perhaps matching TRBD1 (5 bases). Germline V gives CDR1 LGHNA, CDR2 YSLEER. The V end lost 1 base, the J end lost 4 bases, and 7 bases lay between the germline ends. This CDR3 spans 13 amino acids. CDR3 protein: CASSQGGLETQYF. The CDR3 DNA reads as TGCGCCAGCAGCCAAGGGGGCTTAGAGACCCAGTACTTC.

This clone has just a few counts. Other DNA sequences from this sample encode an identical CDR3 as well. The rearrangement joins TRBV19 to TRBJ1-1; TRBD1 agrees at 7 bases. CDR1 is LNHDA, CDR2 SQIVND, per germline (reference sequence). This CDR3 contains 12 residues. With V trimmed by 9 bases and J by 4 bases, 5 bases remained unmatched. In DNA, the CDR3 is TGTGCCAGCAGAACAGGGGCCACTGAAGCTTTCTTT. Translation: CASRTGATEAFF.

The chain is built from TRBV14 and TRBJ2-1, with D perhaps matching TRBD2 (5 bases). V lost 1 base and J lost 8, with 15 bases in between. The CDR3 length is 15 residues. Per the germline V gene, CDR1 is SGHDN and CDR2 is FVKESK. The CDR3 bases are TGTGCCAGCAGCCAAGTGTTAACTAGTGGGCATGAGCAGTTCTTC. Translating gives CASSQVLTSGHEQFF.

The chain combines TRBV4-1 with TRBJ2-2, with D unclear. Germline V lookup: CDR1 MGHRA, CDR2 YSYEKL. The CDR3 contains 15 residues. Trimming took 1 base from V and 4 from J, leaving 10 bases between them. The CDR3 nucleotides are TGCGCCAGCAGCCAAGTAACTAACGTCACCGGGGAGCTGTTTTTT. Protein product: CASSQVTNVTGELFF.

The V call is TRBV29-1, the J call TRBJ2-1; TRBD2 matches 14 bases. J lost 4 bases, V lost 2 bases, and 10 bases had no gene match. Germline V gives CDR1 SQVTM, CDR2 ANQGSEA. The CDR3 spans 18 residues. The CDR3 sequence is CSVELTSGRVTTYNEQFF. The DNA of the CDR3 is TGCAGCGTTGAATTGACTAGCGGGAGGGTTACAACGTACAATGAGCAGTTCTTC.